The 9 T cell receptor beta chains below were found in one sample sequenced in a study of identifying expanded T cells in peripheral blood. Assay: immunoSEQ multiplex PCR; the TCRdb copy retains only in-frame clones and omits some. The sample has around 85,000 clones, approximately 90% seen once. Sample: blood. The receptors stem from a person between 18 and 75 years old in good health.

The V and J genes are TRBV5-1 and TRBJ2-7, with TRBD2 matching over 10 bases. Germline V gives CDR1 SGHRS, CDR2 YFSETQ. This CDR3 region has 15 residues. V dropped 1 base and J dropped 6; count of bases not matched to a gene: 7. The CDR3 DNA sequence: TGCGCCAGCAGCTTGATTAGCGGGGGGATGAGCGAGCAGTACTTC. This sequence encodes CASSLISGGMSEQYF.

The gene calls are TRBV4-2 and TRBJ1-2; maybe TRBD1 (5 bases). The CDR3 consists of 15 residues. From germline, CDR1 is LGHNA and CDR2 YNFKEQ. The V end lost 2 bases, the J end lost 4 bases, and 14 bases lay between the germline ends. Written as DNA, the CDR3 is TGTGCCAGCAGCCAACAGGGTGGGGCAGCCTATGGCTACACCTTC. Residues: CASSQQGGAAYGYTF.

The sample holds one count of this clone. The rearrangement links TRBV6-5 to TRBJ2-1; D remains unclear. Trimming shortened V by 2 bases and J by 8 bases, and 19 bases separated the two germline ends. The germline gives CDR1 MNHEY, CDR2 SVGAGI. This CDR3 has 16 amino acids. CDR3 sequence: CASSYGNFLLPDEQFF. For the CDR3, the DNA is TGTGCCAGCAGTTACGGTAACTTTCTCCTACCCGATGAGCAGTTCTTC.

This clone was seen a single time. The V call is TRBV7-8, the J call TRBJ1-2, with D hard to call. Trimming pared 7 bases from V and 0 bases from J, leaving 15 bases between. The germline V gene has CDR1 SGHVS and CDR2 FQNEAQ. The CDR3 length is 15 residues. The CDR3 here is CASTYFGGTNYGYTF. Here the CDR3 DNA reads TGTGCCAGCACCTACTTCGGCGGGACTAACTATGGCTACACCTTC. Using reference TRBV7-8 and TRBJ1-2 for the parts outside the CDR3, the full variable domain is GAGVSQSPRYKVAKRGQDVALRCDPISGHVSLFWYQQALGQGPEFLTYFQNEAQLDKSGLPSDRFFAERPEGSVSTLKIQRTQQEDSAVYLCASTYFGGTNYGYTFGSGTRLTVV.

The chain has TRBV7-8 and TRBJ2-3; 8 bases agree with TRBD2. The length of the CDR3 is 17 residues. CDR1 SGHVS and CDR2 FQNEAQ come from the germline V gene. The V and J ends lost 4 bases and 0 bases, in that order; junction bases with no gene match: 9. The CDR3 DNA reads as TGTGCCAGCAGCTCCCGCCAACTAGCGGCTAGCACAGATACGCAGTATTTT. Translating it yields CASSSRQLAASTDTQYF.

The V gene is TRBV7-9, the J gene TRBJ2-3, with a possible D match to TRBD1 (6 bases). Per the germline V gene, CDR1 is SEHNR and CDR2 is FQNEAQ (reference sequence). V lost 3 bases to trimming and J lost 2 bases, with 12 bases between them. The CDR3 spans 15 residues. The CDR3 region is CASSFRTVYTDTQYF. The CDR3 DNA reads TGTGCCAGCAGCTTTAGGACAGTTTACACAGATACGCAGTATTTT.

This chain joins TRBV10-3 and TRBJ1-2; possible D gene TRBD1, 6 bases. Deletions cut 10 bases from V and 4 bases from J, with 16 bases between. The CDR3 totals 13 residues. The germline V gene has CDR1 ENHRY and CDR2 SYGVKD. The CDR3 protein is CATEEAGAYGYTF. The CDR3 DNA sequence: TGTGCCACCGAGGAGGCAGGGGCCTATGGCTACACCTTC.

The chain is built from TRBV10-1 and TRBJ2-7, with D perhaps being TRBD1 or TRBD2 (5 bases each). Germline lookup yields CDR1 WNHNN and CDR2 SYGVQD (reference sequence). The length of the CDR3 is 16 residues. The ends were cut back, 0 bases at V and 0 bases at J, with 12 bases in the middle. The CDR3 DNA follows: TGCGCCAGCAGTGAGTCTGGGGACCCGAGCTCCTACGAGCAGTACTTC. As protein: CASSESGDPSSYEQYF.

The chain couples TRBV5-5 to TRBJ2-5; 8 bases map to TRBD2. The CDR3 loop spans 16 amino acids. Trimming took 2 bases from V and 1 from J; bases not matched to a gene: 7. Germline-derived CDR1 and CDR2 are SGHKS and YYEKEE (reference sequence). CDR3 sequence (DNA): TGTGCCAGCAGCTTTAGTAGCGGGGTCCTCCAAGAGACCCAGTACTTC. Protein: CASSFSSGVLQETQYF.